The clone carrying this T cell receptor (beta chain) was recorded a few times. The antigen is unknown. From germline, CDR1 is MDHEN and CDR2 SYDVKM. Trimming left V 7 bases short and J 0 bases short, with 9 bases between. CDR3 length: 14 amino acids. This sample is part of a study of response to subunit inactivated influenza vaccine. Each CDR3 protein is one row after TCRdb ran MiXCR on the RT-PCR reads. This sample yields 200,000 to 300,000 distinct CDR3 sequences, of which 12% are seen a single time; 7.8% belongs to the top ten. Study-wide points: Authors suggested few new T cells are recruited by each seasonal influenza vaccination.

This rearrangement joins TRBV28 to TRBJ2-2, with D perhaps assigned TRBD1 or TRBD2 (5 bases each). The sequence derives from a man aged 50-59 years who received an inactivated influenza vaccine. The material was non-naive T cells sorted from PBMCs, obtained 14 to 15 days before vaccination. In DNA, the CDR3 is TGTGCCAGCACGGGGCCCGCGAACACCGGGGAGCTGTTTTTT. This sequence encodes CASTGPANTGELFF.